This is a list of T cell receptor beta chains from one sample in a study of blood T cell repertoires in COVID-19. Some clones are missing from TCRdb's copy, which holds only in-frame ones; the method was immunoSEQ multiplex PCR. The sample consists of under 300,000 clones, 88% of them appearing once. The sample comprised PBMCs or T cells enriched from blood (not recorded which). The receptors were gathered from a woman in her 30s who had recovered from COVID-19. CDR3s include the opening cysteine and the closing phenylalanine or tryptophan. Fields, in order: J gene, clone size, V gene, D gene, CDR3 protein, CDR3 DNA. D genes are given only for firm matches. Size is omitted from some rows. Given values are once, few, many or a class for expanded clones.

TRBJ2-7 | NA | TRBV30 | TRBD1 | CAWSNLDRLSYEQYF | TGTGCCTGGAGTAACTTGGACAGGTTATCCTACGAGCAGTACTTC
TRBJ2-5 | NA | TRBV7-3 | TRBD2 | CASSFRGGGPGKTQYF | TGTGCCAGCAGCTTCCGAGGCGGGGGGCCCGGAAAGACCCAGTACTTC
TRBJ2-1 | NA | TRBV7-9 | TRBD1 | CASGQGASWQSYNEQFF | TGTGCCAGCGGACAGGGGGCATCCTGGCAGAGTTACAATGAGCAGTTCTTC
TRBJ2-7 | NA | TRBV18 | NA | CASSPWEGQTYEQYF | TGTGCCAGCTCACCATGGGAAGGACAGACATACGAGCAGTACTTC
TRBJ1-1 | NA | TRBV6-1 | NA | CASSEHRWVNTEAFF | TGTGCCAGCAGTGAACACAGATGGGTGAACACTGAAGCTTTCTTT
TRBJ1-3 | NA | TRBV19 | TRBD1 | CASSPRDRIGNTIYF | TGTGCCAGTAGCCCTCGGGACAGAATTGGAAACACCATATATTTT
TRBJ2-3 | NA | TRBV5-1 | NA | CASSVSSSRDTDTQYF | TGCGCCAGCAGCGTCAGTTCTTCCCGGGACACAGATACGCAGTATTTT
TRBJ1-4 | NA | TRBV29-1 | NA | CSVEKTGSEKLFF | TGCAGCGTCGAAAAAACGGGGAGCGAAAAACTGTTTTTT
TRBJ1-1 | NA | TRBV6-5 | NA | CASSFQVTTEAFF | TGTGCCAGCAGTTTTCAGGTTACCACTGAAGCTTTCTTT
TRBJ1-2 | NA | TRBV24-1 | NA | CATSAGAGNYGYTF | TGTGCCACCAGCGCGGGGGCCGGAAACTATGGCTACACCTTC
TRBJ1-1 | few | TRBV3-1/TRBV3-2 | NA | CASSQFGRNTEAFF | TGTGCCAGCAGCCAATTTGGCAGAAACACTGAAGCTTTCTTT
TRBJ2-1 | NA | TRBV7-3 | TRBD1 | CASSLGQGAGEQFF | TGTGCCAGCAGCTTAGGGCAGGGGGCAGGGGAGCAGTTCTTC
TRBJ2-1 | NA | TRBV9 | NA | CASSGLAAYNEQFF | TGTGCCAGCAGCGGTTTAGCGGCATACAATGAGCAGTTCTTC
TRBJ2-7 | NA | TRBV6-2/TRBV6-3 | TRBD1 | CASSGQAYEQYF | TGTGCCAGCAGTGGACAGGCCTACGAGCAGTACTTC
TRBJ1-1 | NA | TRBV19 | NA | CASSISSGSGTEAFF | TGTGCCAGTAGTATATCGTCGGGTTCCGGAACTGAAGCTTTCTTT
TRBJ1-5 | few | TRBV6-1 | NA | CASSEARNQPQHF | TGTGCCAGCAGTGAAGCGCGAAATCAGCCCCAGCATTTT
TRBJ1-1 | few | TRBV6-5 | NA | CASSRISDTEAFF | TGTGCCAGCAGCCGTATTTCTGACACTGAAGCTTTCTTT
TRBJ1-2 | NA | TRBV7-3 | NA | CASSLGPEGYGYTF | TGTGCCAGCAGCTTAGGACCAGAGGGCTATGGCTACACCTTC
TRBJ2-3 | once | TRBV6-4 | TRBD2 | CASSDMGTSGTDTQYF | TGTGCCAGCAGTGACATGGGGACTAGCGGTACAGATACGCAGTATTTT
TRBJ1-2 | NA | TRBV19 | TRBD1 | CASSIGQESYGYTF | TGTGCCAGTAGTATCGGACAGGAGAGCTATGGCTACACCTTC
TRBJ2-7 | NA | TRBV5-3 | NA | CARSRDLTVSYEQYF | TGTGCCAGAAGCCGGGACTTGACTGTCTCCTACGAGCAGTACTTC
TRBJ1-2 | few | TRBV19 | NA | CASSILDRRAYGYTF | TGTGCCAGTAGTATCCTGGACAGAAGGGCTTATGGCTACACCTTC
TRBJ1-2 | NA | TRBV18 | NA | CASSPNYAGQGIYGYTF | TGTGCCAGCTCACCAAACTACGCTGGACAAGGAATCTATGGCTACACCTTC
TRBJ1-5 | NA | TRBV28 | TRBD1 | CASSPGQISNQPQHF | TGTGCCAGCAGCCCGGGACAGATTAGCAATCAGCCCCAGCATTTT
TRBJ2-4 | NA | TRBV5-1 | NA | CASSAAFIGVSAKNIQYF | TGCGCCAGCAGCGCTGCTTTTATCGGTGTTTCGGCCAAAAACATTCAGTACTTC
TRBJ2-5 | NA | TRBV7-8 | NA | CASSSGVGIEETQYF | TGTGCCAGCAGCTCAGGGGTCGGGATCGAGGAGACCCAGTACTTC
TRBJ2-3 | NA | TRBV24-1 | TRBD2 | CATSESGGPDTQYF | TGTGCCACCAGTGAGTCGGGGGGACCAGATACGCAGTATTTT
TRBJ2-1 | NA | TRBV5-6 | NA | CASSWGLPGYNEQFF | TGTGCCAGCAGCTGGGGACTCCCCGGATACAATGAGCAGTTCTTC
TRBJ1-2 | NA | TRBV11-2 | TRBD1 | CASSMGQGADYGYTF | TGTGCCAGCAGCATGGGACAGGGGGCCGACTATGGCTACACCTTC
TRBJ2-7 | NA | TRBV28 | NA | CASSDYAGTRAHYEQYF | TGTGCCAGCAGTGATTACGCCGGGACAAGGGCCCACTACGAGCAGTACTTC
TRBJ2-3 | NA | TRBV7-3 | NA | CASSYGAGGSFTDTQYF | TGTGCCAGCAGCTACGGGGCTGGGGGGTCCTTCACAGATACGCAGTATTTT
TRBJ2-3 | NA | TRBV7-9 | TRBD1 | CASSLPGQGDTDTQYF | TGTGCCAGCAGCTTACCGGGACAGGGGGATACAGATACGCAGTATTTT